These 12 T cell receptor beta chains originate from one sample sequenced in a study of cytomegalovirus exposure and HLA in healthy donors. Primers included in the PCR were 60 Vbeta and 13 Jbeta primers. Here immunoSEQ multiplex PCR was the method, and the copy in TCRdb shows in-frame clones only, minus some. The sample has some 85,000 clones, approximately 76% seen once. Sequenced input: PBMCs. These receptors all come from a male donor in good health and CMV-seronegative.

As DNA, the CDR3 is TGTGCCAGCAGCGCACCGGGACTAGCGGGTGGAACAATCTACGAGCAGTACTTC. Protein product: CASSAPGLAGGTIYEQYF. The chain links TRBV7-9 to TRBJ2-7; 12 bases agree with TRBD2. Germline CDR1 SEHNR, CDR2 FQNEAQ (reference sequence). CDR3 length equals 18 residues. With 5 bases clipped from V and 3 bases from J, the junction kept 14 bases outside the gene matches.

This chain connects TRBV13 to TRBJ2-5, with TRBD1 matching over 8 bases. The CDR3 loop spans 15 amino acids. V was pared by 5 bases and J by 5 bases, with 10 bases of the junction left unmatched. Germline V CDR1 and CDR2: PRHDT, FYEKMQ (reference sequence). CDR3 sequence reads: CASSLRQGRGETQYF. The CDR3, as DNA: TGTGCCAGCAGCCTTCGACAGGGGAGAGGCGAGACCCAGTACTTC. The whole variable domain, filled in from reference TRBV13 and TRBJ2-5, reads AAGVIQSPRHLIKEKRETATLKCYPIPRHDTVYWYQQGPGQDPQFLISFYEKMQSDKGSIPDRFSAQQFSDYHSELNMSSLELGDSALYFCASSLRQGRGETQYFGPGTRLLVL.

The chain uses TRBV7-3 and TRBJ1-2, with 9 bases aligning to TRBD1. The J segment lost 7 bases and the V segment lost 5 bases, leaving 8 bases of the junction unmatched. Germline loops: CDR1 SGHTA, CDR2 FQGTGA. The CDR3 runs to 14 residues. The CDR3 coding sequence is TGTGCCAGCAGCCTGTCCCGGGACAGGGTTGGCTACACCTTC. Its translation is CASSLSRDRVGYTF.

The chain carries TRBV11-2 and TRBJ2-5, with a weak D call TRBD2 (6 bases). This CDR3 is built from 15 residues. The V end was cut by 5 bases, the J end by 5 bases, with 18 bases between. CDR1 is SGHAT, CDR2 FQNNGV, per germline. CDR3 DNA sequence: TGTGCCAGCAGCCTCAGTAGCGGTGGTGGCGAGACCCAGTACTTC. Its translation: CASSLSSGGGETQYF.

The V gene is TRBV5-4, the J gene TRBJ1-2, with 8 nucleotides matching TRBD1. The germline gives CDR1 SGHNT, CDR2 YYREEE (reference sequence). CDR3 length equals 15 residues. With 4 bases clipped from V and 8 bases from J, the junction kept 13 bases outside the gene matches. As DNA, the CDR3 is TGTGCCAGCAGCCCCCTAGGACAGGGTTTGGACGGCTACACCTTC. It specifies CASSPLGQGLDGYTF.

This rearrangement joins TRBV5-6 to TRBJ1-5; 7 bases are shared with TRBD1. This CDR3 has 16 residues. Germline CDR1 is SGHDT and CDR2 is YYEEEE. The V segment lost 0 bases and the J segment 0 bases; nucleotides outside the gene matches: 3. CDR3 sequence: CASSLGGGFSNQPQHF. The CDR3 DNA is TGTGCCAGCAGCTTGGGAGGGGGCTTTAGCAATCAGCCCCAGCATTTT.

This clone appeared a few times. The chain uses TRBV20-1 and TRBJ2-1; perhaps TRBD2 as D (6 bases). The CDR3 spans 11 residues. CDR1 is DFQATT and CDR2 is SNEGSKA in the germline V gene (reference sequence). V was trimmed by 2 bases and J by 13 bases, leaving 12 bases between them. The CDR3 here is CSARPGLSQFF. Here the CDR3 DNA reads TGCAGTGCTAGACCCGGACTATCACAGTTCTTC.

The rearrangement joins TRBV14 to TRBJ2-7; D unclear. The V gene's germline CDR1 is SGHDN and CDR2 FVKESK. CDR3 length equals 12 residues. V lost 8 bases, J lost 0 bases, and 8 bases lay in between. The CDR3 DNA is TGTGCCAGCGGAAGGAGCTCCTACGAGCAGTACTTC. It translates to CASGRSSYEQYF. Drawing the rest from reference TRBV14 and TRBJ2-7, the complete variable domain is EAGVTQFPSHSVIEKGQTVTLRCDPISGHDNLYWYRRVMGKEIKFLLHFVKESKQDESGMPNNRFLAERTGGTYSTLKVQPAELEDSGVYFCASGRSSYEQYFGPGTRLTVT.

This clone was found a few times. This rearrangement joins TRBV28 to TRBJ2-4, with TRBD1 matching 8 bases. CDR1 and CDR2 (germline): MDHEN, SYDVKM. The CDR3 sequence is 16 residues long. The junction had 8 bases not matched to a gene; V was cut back by 5 bases and J by 2 bases. The CDR3 DNA reads TGTGCCAGCAGTCTACCGACAGGGGCAACCAAAAACATTCAGTACTTC. Encoded protein: CASSLPTGATKNIQYF.

The chain carries TRBV28 and TRBJ2-1, with TRBD1 identical over 9 bases. Losses at the gene ends were 4 bases for V and 8 bases for J; bases not matched to a gene: 6. Germline values: CDR1 MDHEN, CDR2 SYDVKM. The CDR3 consists of 14 residues. The CDR3 reads CASSSLDRGDEQFF. CDR3 sequence (DNA): TGTGCCAGCAGTTCCTTGGACAGGGGCGATGAGCAGTTCTTC.

The rearrangement links TRBV5-1 to TRBJ2-2, with D perhaps matching TRBD1 (5 bases). Germline V lookup: CDR1 SGHRS, CDR2 YFSETQ. The germline V and J ends were trimmed by 0 bases and 3 bases, with 6 bases remaining between them. This CDR3 spans 14 amino acids. The CDR3 sequence: CASSLGQHTGELFF. The CDR3 coding sequence is TGCGCCAGCAGCTTGGGACAGCACACCGGGGAGCTGTTTTTT.

This clone was seen just once. V is TRBV7-2 and J is TRBJ2-1; the match to TRBD2 covers 9 bases. CDR1 is SGHTA, CDR2 FQGNSA, per germline. With V trimmed by 1 base and J by 9 bases, 13 bases remained unmatched. The length of the CDR3 is 17 residues. CDR3 region: CASSLVSVPRGGAEQFF. The CDR3 DNA follows: TGTGCCAGCAGCTTAGTATCAGTACCGCGGGGGGGCGCTGAGCAGTTCTTC.